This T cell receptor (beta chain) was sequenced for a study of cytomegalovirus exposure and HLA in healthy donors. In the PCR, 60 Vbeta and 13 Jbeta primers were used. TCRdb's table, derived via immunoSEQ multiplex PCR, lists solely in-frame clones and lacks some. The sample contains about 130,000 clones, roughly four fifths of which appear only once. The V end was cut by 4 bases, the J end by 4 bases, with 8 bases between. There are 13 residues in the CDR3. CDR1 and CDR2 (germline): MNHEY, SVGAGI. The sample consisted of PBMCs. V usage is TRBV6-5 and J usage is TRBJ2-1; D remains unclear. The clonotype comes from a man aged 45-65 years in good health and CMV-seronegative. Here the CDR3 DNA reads TGTGCCAGCAGTTCCTTCTCTTACAATGAGCAGTTCTTC. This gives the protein CASSSFSYNEQFF.